This T cell receptor (beta chain) was identified during a study of cytomegalovirus exposure and HLA in healthy donors. Notes on the study in general: In a later analysis, parvovirus B19, influenza, CMV and Epstein-Barr virus appeared linked to several top co-occurrence clusters.

A word on this clone: The target antigen is unknown.

The PCR made use of 60 Vbeta and 13 Jbeta primers. TCRdb's table, derived via immunoSEQ multiplex PCR, lists solely in-frame clones and lacks some. The table lists 110,000 to 150,000 clones, approximately 70% of them singletons. This CDR3 contains 14 residues. The J segment lost 2 bases and the V segment lost 1 base, leaving 3 bases of the junction unmatched. Germline V CDR1 and CDR2: SGHRS, YFSETQ. The sequencing sample was made of PBMCs. This TCR was sampled from a woman in her sixties or seventies in good health and CMV-seropositive. V usage is TRBV5-1 and J usage is TRBJ2-7, with 7 nucleotides matching TRBD1. CDR3 nucleotides: TGCGCCAGCAGCTTGTTCGACAGGGCCTACGAGCAGTACTTC. Translation gives CASSLFDRAYEQYF.